What follows describes a single TCR beta chain. Antigen: not known. Both 60 Vbeta primers and 13 Jbeta primers went into the PCR. Libraries were prepared by immunoSEQ multiplex PCR; TCRdb keeps only in-frame clonotypes and omits some of them. The table lists fewer than 100,000 clones, 75% to 85% of them singletons. The entry originates in a study of cytomegalovirus exposure and HLA in healthy donors. Study findings and constraints: In an earlier analysis, about 87% or about 30%: the productive usage of most TCR beta V segments. Cytomegalovirus status was reportedly diagnosed by the classifier with high sensitivity and specificity. A list of about 180 TCR beta chains associated with cytomegalovirus was given.

This TCR came from a woman between 35 and 50 years old in good health and CMV-seronegative. Sequenced: PBMCs.

CDR3 coding DNA: TGTGCCTGGGGAGCCCTAAACACCATATATTTT. Its translation: CAWGALNTIYF. The chain carries TRBV30 and TRBJ1-3; D uncertain. V was pared by 5 bases and J by 6 bases, with 8 bases between. The V gene's germline CDR1 is GTSNPN and CDR2 SVGIG (reference sequence). The CDR3 length is 11 residues.